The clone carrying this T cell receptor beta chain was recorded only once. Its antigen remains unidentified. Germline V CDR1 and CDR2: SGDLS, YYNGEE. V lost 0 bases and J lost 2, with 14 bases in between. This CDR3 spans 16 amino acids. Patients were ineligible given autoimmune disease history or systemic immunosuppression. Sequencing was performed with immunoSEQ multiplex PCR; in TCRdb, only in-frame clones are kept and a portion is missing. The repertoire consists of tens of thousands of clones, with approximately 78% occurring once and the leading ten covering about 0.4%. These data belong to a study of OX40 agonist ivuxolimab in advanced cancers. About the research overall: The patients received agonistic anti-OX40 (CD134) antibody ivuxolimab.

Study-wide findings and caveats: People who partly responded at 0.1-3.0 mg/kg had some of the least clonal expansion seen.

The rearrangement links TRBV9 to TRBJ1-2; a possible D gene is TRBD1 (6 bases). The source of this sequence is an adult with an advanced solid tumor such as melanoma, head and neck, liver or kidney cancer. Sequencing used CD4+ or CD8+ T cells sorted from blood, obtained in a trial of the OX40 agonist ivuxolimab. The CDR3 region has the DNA TGTGCCAGCAGCGTAGCTGATGAAAGGGGGAACTATGGCTACACCTTC. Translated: CASSVADERGNYGYTF.